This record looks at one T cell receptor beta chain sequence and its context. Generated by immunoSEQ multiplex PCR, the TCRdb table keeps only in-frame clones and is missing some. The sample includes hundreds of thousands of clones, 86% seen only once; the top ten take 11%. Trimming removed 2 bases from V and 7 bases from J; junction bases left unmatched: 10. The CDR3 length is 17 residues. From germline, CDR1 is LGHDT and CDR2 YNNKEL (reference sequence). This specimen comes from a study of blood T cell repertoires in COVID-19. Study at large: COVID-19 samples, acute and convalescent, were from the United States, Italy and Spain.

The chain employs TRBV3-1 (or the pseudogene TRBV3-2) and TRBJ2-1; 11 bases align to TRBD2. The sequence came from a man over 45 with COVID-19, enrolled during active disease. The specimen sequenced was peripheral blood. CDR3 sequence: CASSQTGGTSGGNEQFF. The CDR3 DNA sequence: TGTGCCAGCAGCCAAACTGGGGGGACTAGCGGTGGGAATGAGCAGTTCTTC.